This T cell receptor (beta chain) was profiled in a study of cytomegalovirus exposure and HLA in healthy donors. The study's findings and limits: Later findings reportedly placed an Asian-associated ancestry cluster below the 666-donor mean for N-insertions.

Both 60 Vbeta primers and 13 Jbeta primers went into the PCR. Libraries were prepared by immunoSEQ multiplex PCR; TCRdb keeps only in-frame clonotypes and omits some of them. The sample has about 120,000 clones; around 10% are singletons. This clone has a handful of counts. The antigen is unknown. This CDR3 is 13 amino acids long. Germline V gives CDR1 SEHNR, CDR2 FQNEAQ (reference sequence). The germline V and J ends were trimmed by 7 bases and 1 base, with 10 bases remaining between them. The rearrangement links TRBV7-9 to TRBJ2-5; D remains unclear. The receptor comes from a young man in good health and CMV-seronegative. Sample: PBMCs. CDR3 residues: CASTSQVQETQYF. The CDR3, as DNA: TGTGCCAGCACCTCCCAGGTCCAAGAGACCCAGTACTTC. Supplemented by reference TRBV7-9 and TRBJ2-5, the full variable domain reads DTGVSQNPRHKITKRGQNVTFRCDPISEHNRLYWYRQTLGQGPEFLTYFQNEAQLEKSRLLSDRFSAERPKGSFSTLEIQRTEQGDSAMYLCASTSQVQETQYFGPGTRLLVL.